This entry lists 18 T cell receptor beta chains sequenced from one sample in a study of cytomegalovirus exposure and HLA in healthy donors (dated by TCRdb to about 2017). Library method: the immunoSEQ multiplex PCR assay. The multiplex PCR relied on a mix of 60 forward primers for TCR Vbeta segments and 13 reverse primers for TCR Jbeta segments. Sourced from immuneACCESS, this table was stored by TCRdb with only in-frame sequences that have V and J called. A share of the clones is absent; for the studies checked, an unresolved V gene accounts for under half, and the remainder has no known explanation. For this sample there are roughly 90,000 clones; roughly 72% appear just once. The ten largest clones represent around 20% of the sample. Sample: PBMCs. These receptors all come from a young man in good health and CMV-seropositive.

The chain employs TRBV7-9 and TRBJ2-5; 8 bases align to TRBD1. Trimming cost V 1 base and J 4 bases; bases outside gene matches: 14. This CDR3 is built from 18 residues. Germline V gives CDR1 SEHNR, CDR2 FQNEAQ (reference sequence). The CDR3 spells CASSLGPRQGNEGETQYF. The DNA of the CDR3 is TGTGCCAGCAGCTTAGGCCCCCGACAGGGGAATGAAGGAGAGACCCAGTACTTC.

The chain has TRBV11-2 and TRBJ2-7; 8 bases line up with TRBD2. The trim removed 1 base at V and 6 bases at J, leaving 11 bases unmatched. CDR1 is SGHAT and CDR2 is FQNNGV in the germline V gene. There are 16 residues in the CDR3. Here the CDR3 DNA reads TGTGCCAGCAGCTTAGGACTAAGCGGGAGTGGGGTCGAGCAGTACTTC. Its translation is CASSLGLSGSGVEQYF.

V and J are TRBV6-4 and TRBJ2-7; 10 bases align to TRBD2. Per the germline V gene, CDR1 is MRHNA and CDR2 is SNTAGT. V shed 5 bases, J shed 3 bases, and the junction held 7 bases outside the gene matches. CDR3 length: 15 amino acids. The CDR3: CASSTGGLAFYEQYF. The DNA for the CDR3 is TGTGCCAGCAGTACGGGGGGACTAGCGTTCTACGAGCAGTACTTC.

CDR3 DNA sequence: TGTGCCAGCAGTGAACGGGGGGCGGGCGAGTACAATGAGCAGTTCTTC. It encodes CASSERGAGEYNEQFF. This sequence joins TRBV2 and TRBJ2-1; D is possibly TRBD2 (7 bases). The CDR3 length is 16 residues. V gave up 2 bases and J gave up 4 bases, with 15 bases separating them. Germline values: CDR1 SNHLY, CDR2 FYNNEI. The full variable domain, completed using reference TRBV2 and TRBJ2-1, is EPEVTQTPSHQVTQMGQEVILRCVPISNHLYFYWYRQILGQKVEFLVSFYNNEISEKSEIFDDQFSVERPDGSNFTLKIRSTKLEDSAMYFCASSERGAGEYNEQFFGPGTRLTVL.

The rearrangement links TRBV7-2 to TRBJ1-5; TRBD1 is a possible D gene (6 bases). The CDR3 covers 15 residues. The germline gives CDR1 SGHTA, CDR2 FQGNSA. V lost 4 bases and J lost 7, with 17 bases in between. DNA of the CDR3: TGTGCCAGCAGCTCCCGGGTAGGGGGACCGCAGCCCCAGCATTTT. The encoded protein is CASSSRVGGPQPQHF.

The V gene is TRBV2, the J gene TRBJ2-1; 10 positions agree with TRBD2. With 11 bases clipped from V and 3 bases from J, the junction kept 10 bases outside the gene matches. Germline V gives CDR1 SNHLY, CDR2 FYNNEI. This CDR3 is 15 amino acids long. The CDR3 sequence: CALSQGLARYNEQFF. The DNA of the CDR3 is TGTGCCCTCAGCCAGGGACTAGCGCGCTACAATGAGCAGTTCTTC. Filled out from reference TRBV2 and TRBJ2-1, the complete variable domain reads EPEVTQTPSHQVTQMGQEVILRCVPISNHLYFYWYRQILGQKVEFLVSFYNNEISEKSEIFDDQFSVERPDGSNFTLKIRSTKLEDSAMYFCALSQGLARYNEQFFGPGTRLTVL.

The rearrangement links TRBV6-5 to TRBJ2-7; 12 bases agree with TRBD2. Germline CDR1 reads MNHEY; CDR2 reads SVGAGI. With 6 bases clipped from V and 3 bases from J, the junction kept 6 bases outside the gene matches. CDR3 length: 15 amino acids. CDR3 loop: CASRTLAGGHYEQYF. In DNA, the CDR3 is TGTGCCAGCAGAACCCTAGCGGGGGGGCACTACGAGCAGTACTTC.

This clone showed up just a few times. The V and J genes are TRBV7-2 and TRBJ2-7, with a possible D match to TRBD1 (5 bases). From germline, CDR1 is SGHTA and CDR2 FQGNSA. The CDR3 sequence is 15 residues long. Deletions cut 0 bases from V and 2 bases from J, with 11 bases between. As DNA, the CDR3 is TGTGCCAGCAGCTTAGCGTCCAGGGATCCCTACGAGCAGTACTTC. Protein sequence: CASSLASRDPYEQYF.

CDR3 DNA: TGCGCCAGCAGCACACGACAGGACCGCACAGATACGCAGTATTTT. It specifies CASSTRQDRTDTQYF. The V gene is TRBV5-1, the J gene TRBJ2-3; maybe TRBD1 (6 bases). Germline V gene sequence: CDR1 SGHRS, CDR2 YFSETQ. The CDR3 has 15 residues. With 4 bases removed from V and 1 base from J, the gap between germline ends came to 13 bases.

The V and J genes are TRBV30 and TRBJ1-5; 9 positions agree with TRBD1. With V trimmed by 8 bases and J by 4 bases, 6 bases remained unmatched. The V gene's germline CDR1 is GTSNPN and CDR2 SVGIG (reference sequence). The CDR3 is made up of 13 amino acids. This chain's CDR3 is CAGGQGSNQPQHF. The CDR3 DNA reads TGTGCCGGGGGACAGGGCTCAAATCAGCCCCAGCATTTT. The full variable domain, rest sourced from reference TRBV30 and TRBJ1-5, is SQTIHQWPATLVQPVGSPLSLECTVEGTSNPNLYWYRQAAGRGLQLLFYSVGIGQISSEVPQNLSASRPQDRQFILSSKKLLLSDSGFYLCAGGQGSNQPQHFGDGTRLSIL.

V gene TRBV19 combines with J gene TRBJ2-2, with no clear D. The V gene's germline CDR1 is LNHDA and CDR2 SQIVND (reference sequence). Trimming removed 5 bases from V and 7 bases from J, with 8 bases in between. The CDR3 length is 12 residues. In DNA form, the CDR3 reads TGTGCCAGTAGTGCGTCTAACGGGGAGCTGTTTTTT. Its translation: CASSASNGELFF.

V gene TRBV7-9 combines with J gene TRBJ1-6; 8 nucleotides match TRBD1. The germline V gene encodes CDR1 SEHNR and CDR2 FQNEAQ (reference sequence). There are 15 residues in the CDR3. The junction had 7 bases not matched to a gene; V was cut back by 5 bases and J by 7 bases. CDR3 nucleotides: TGTGCCAGCAGCCAACCGGGACAGGAAAATTCACCCCTCCACTTT. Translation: CASSQPGQENSPLHF.

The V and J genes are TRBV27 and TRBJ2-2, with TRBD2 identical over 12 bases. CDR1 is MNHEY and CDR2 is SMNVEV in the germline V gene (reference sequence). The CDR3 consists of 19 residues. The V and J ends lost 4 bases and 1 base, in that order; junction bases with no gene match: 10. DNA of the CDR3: TGTGCCAGCAGTTCATGGACTAGCGGGGATTCCTTGAACACCGGGGAGCTGTTTTTT. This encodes CASSSWTSGDSLNTGELFF.

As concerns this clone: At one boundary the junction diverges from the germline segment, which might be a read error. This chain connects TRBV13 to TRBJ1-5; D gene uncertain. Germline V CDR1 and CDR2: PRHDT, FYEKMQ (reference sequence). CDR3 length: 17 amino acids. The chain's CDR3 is CASSLGSPRRSNQPQHF. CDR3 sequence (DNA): TGTGCCAGCAGCCTAGGTTCTCCTCGTCGTAGCAATCAGCCCCAGCATTTT.

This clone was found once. In nucleotides, the CDR3 is TGTGCCAGCAGCGTTAGTAGAGGCGGCAATCAGCCCCAGCATTTT. The encoded protein is CASSVSRGGNQPQHF. J is TRBJ1-5 and V is TRBV11-2; D is ambiguous. In germline, CDR1 is SGHAT, CDR2 FQNNGV. V was trimmed by 5 bases and J by 2 bases, leaving 13 bases between them. The CDR3 sequence is 15 residues long. Full variable domain (outside the CDR3, taken from reference TRBV11-2 and TRBJ1-5): EAGVAQSPRYKIIEKRQSVAFWCNPISGHATLYWYQQILGQGPKLLIQFQNNGVVDDSQLPKDRFSAERLKGVDSTLKIQPAKLEDSAVYLCASSVSRGGNQPQHFGDGTRLSIL.

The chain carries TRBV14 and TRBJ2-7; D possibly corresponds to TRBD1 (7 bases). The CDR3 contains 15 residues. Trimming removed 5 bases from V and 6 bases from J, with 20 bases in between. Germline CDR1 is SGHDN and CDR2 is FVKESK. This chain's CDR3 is CASSDPRRGLFEQYF. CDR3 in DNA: TGTGCCAGCAGCGACCCGAGGAGGGGGCTATTCGAGCAGTACTTC.

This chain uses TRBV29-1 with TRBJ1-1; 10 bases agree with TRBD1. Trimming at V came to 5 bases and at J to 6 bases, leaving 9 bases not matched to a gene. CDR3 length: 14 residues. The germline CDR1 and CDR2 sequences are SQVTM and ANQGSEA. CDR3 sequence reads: CSVLVGQGGAEAFF. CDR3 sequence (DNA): TGCAGCGTTCTAGTAGGACAGGGGGGGGCTGAAGCTTTCTTT.

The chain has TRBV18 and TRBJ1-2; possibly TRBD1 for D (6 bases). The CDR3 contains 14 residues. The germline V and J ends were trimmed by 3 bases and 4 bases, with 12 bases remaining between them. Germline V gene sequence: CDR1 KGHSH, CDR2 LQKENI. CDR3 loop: CASSPLRDTYGYTF. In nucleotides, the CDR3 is TGTGCCAGCTCACCCCTCCGGGACACCTATGGCTACACCTTC.